This T cell receptor beta chain stems from a study of cytomegalovirus exposure and HLA in healthy donors. V dropped 9 bases and J dropped 0 bases, with 15 bases sitting between them. From germline, CDR1 is LNHDA and CDR2 SQIVND (reference sequence). CDR3 length equals 15 residues. This clone was seen once. Use of 60 Vbeta and 13 Jbeta primers characterized the PCR. Generated by immunoSEQ multiplex PCR, the TCRdb table keeps only in-frame clones and is missing some. The sample yields over 150,000 clones, roughly four fifths seen once. This sequence originates from a girl aged 5 to 17 in good health and CMV-seropositive. The specimen was PBMCs. The V gene is TRBV19, the J gene TRBJ1-3, with D perhaps TRBD1 (6 bases). This CDR3 is CASGQTPLSGNTIYF. As DNA, the CDR3 is TGTGCCAGCGGACAGACGCCCCTCTCTGGAAACACCATATATTTT. Using reference TRBV19 and TRBJ1-3 for the parts outside the CDR3, the full variable domain is DGGITQSPKYLFRKEGQNVTLSCEQNLNHDAMYWYRQDPGQGLRLIYYSQIVNDFQKGDIAEGYSVSREKKESFPLTVTSAQKNPTAFYLCASGQTPLSGNTIYFGEGSWLTVV.